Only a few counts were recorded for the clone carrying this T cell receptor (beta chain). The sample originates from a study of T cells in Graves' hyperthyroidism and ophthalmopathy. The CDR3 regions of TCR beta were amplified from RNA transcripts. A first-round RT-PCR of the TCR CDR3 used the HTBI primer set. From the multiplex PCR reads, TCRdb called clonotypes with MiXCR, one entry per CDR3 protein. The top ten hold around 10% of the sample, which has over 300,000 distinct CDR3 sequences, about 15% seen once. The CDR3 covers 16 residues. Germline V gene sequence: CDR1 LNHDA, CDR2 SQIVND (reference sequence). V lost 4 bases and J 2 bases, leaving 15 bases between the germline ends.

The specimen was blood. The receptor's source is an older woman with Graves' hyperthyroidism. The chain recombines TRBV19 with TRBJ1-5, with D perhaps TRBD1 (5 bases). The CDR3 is CASSTLRGRGNQPQHF. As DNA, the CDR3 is TGTGCCAGTAGTACCCTCAGAGGCAGGGGCAATCAGCCCCAGCATTTT.